The 20 T cell receptor beta chains below come from one sample, sequenced in a study of cytotoxic CD8 clonotypes in ibrutinib-treated CLL. The table came from immunoSEQ multiplex PCR; TCRdb's copy has only in-frame clones and leaves some out. Of 150,000 or so clones in the sample, roughly 85% are singletons; the top ten hold under 2.5%. This specimen was PBMCs, taken after 24 months of ibrutinib treatment. These receptor sequences come from a human donor with chronic lymphocytic leukemia.

The genes are TRBV9 and TRBJ2-7; 7 bases map to TRBD2. Germline assignment: CDR1 SGDLS and CDR2 YYNGEE. This CDR3 is built from 15 residues. After removal of 4 bases from V and 3 bases from J, the junction contained 10 bases not matched to a gene. The CDR3 sequence: CASSPGGGSVYEQYF. The CDR3, as DNA: TGTGCCAGCAGCCCGGGGGGAGGTTCGGTCTACGAGCAGTACTTC. Variable domain in full (rest from reference TRBV9 and TRBJ2-7): DSGVTQTPKHLITATGQRVTLRCSPRSGDLSVYWYQQSLDQGLQFLIQYYNGEERAKGNILERFSAQQFPDLHSELNLSSLELGDSALYFCASSPGGGSVYEQYFGPGTRLTVT.

The V and J genes are TRBV15 and TRBJ1-6; 7 bases align to TRBD1. Trimming cost V 6 bases and J 8 bases; bases outside gene matches: 10. This CDR3 has 15 amino acids. The germline CDR1 and CDR2 sequences are LNHNV and YYDKDF (reference sequence). CDR3 protein: CATRRQGRGDSPLHF. The CDR3 DNA is TGTGCCACCAGGAGACAGGGCAGAGGCGATTCACCCCTCCACTTT. The whole variable domain, filled in from reference TRBV15 and TRBJ1-6, reads DAMVIQNPRYQVTQFGKPVTLSCSQTLNHNVMYWYQQKSSQAPKLLFHYYDKDFNNEADTPDNFQSRRPNTSFCFLDIRSPGLGDTAMYLCATRRQGRGDSPLHFGNGTRLTVT.

The chain carries TRBV4-1 and TRBJ1-4, with 9 bases lining up with TRBD1. The CDR3 is made up of 16 amino acids. Germline CDR1 and CDR2: MGHRA and YSYEKL. The J segment lost 7 bases and the V segment lost 1 base, leaving 7 bases of the junction unmatched. Here the CDR3 reads CASSQGQGVWGEKLFF. The CDR3 nucleotides read TGCGCCAGCAGCCAAGGACAGGGGGTATGGGGTGAAAAACTGTTTTTT.

V and J are TRBV7-3 and TRBJ2-3, with D perhaps matching TRBD1 (6 bases). Germline loops: CDR1 SGHTA, CDR2 FQGTGA. V lost 5 bases, J lost 4 bases, and 19 bases lay in between. This CDR3 is 16 amino acids long. The DNA of the CDR3 is TGTGCCAGCAGCCAGAATACAGGGTCCTTGGCAGATACGCAGTATTTT. Translated: CASSQNTGSLADTQYF.

The gene calls are TRBV7-2 and TRBJ2-3; TRBD2 might be the D (7 bases). This CDR3 contains 17 residues. V dropped 5 bases and J dropped 5 bases, with 23 bases sitting between them. From germline, CDR1 is SGHTA and CDR2 FQGNSA. The CDR3 sequence is CASSAERGGSRRDTQYF. The CDR3 nucleotides are TGTGCCAGCAGCGCAGAGCGCGGGGGCTCCCGTAGAGATACGCAGTATTTT.

This clone was seen only a few times. The chain combines TRBV4-2 with TRBJ1-2, with D possibly matching TRBD1 (6 bases). The germline CDR1 and CDR2 sequences are LGHNA and YNFKEQ. The germline V and J ends were trimmed by 1 base and 4 bases, with 13 bases remaining between them. The CDR3 spans 15 residues. CDR3 loop: CASSQGRDTTYGYTF. The CDR3 DNA is TGTGCCAGCAGCCAAGGGCGGGACACGACCTATGGCTACACCTTC.

V gene TRBV30 combines with J gene TRBJ2-6; a weak D match, TRBD1 (5 bases). This CDR3 is built from 14 residues. V gave up 4 bases and J gave up 2 bases, with 9 bases separating them. Germline V gives CDR1 GTSNPN, CDR2 SVGIG (reference sequence). The CDR3 reads CAWKEGAGANVLTF. The DNA of the CDR3 is TGTGCCTGGAAAGAAGGGGCTGGGGCCAACGTCCTGACTTTC.

The V gene is TRBV7-6, the J gene TRBJ1-4; D remains ambiguous. Trimming removed 5 bases at V and 0 bases at J, with 7 bases between. Germline V gene sequence: CDR1 SGHVS, CDR2 FNYEAQ. The CDR3 is 14 amino acids. CDR3 protein: CASSPSATNEKLFF. The CDR3 bases are TGTGCCAGCAGCCCGAGCGCAACTAATGAAAAACTGTTTTTT.

This clone is termed medium-sized. The same CDR3 arises from other DNA sequences in this sample as well. The V gene is TRBV28, the J gene TRBJ2-7; D is ambiguous. The CDR3 extends over 12 amino acids. V was clipped by 6 bases and J by 4 bases, with 10 bases between them. Germline values: CDR1 MDHEN, CDR2 SYDVKM. CDR3 amino acids: CASSLHGYEQYF. The DNA for the CDR3 is TGTGCCAGCAGCCTCCATGGGTACGAGCAGTACTTC.

V is TRBV19 and J is TRBJ1-3; 7 nucleotides agree with TRBD1. CDR1 is LNHDA and CDR2 is SQIVND in the germline V gene (reference sequence). The trim removed 6 bases at V and 2 bases at J, leaving 4 bases unmatched. The CDR3 covers 14 residues. The CDR3 spells CASRQQGPGNTIYF. CDR3 DNA: TGTGCCAGTAGGCAACAGGGGCCTGGAAACACCATATATTTT.

The J gene is TRBJ1-1, the V gene TRBV12-5; D perhaps matches TRBD1 (5 bases). This CDR3 is built from 12 residues. Germline V gene data show CDR1 as LGHNT and CDR2 as FRNRAP. V lost 6 bases, J lost 8 bases, and 13 bases lay in between. CDR3 bases: TGTGCTAGTGGACCCTGGGGGGGGGAAGCTTTCTTT. Amino acid sequence: CASGPWGGEAFF.

CDR3 sequence (DNA): TGCGCCAGCAGTGACGGCAGCGGGCCTAGCATGAACACTGAAGCTTTCTTT. This sequence encodes CASSDGSGPSMNTEAFF. This chain connects TRBV10-2 to TRBJ1-1; D gene unclear. Per germline, CDR1 WSHSY and CDR2 SAAADI. The V end was cut by 3 bases, the J end by 0 bases, with 17 bases between. The CDR3 covers 17 residues.

This clone came up once. The rearrangement links TRBV6-6 to TRBJ2-7; 8 positions match TRBD2. Germline CDR1 reads MNHNY; CDR2 reads SVGAGI (reference sequence). The CDR3 length is 14 residues. Trimming cost V 6 bases and J 1 base; bases outside gene matches: 5. CDR3 residues: CASSRGLVSYEQYF. DNA for the CDR3: TGTGCCAGCAGCCGGGGACTAGTATCCTACGAGCAGTACTTC.

This clone appeared once. The chain employs TRBV19 and TRBJ1-2; 7 bases align to TRBD1. Germline assignment: CDR1 LNHDA and CDR2 SQIVND (reference sequence). Trimming removed 4 bases from V and 14 bases from J; junction bases left unmatched: 19. The CDR3 loop spans 15 amino acids. The CDR3 region has the DNA TGTGCCAGTAGTAAACTGGAGCTTGTAGACAGGGTTTCTACCTTC. It encodes CASSKLELVDRVSTF. Filled out from reference TRBV19 and TRBJ1-2, the complete variable domain reads DGGITQSPKYLFRKEGQNVTLSCEQNLNHDAMYWYRQDPGQGLRLIYYSQIVNDFQKGDIAEGYSVSREKKESFPLTVTSAQKNPTAFYLCASSKLELVDRVSTFGSGTRLTVV.

The chain is built from TRBV6-7 and TRBJ1-3, with D perhaps matching TRBD1 (5 bases). TRBV6-7 belongs to the ORF category, with a function that is uncertain. The CDR3 consists of 15 residues. V shed 10 bases and J shed 0 bases, with 16 bases lying between them. CDR3: CAINGRGNSGNTIYF. In DNA, the CDR3 is TGTGCCATCAACGGGAGGGGCAACTCTGGAAACACCATATATTTT.

The V and J genes are TRBV28 and TRBJ1-5; tentative D call: TRBD1 (6 bases). V gave up 5 bases and J gave up 6 bases, with 11 bases separating them. Germline V lookup: CDR1 MDHEN, CDR2 SYDVKM. This CDR3 is 13 amino acids long. The CDR3 nucleotides read TGTGCCAGCAGTCGGACAGAGAGTCAGCCCCAGCATTTT. It specifies CASSRTESQPQHF. The entire variable domain, with the rest obtained from reference TRBV28 and TRBJ1-5, is as follows: DVKVTQSSRYLVKRTGEKVFLECVQDMDHENMFWYRQDPGLGLRLIYFSYDVKMKEKGDIPEGYSVSREKKERFSLILESASTNQTSMYLCASSRTESQPQHFGDGTRLSIL.

The chain has TRBV7-2 and TRBJ2-7; 9 nucleotides match TRBD2. The V and J ends lost 5 bases and 4 bases, in that order; junction bases with no gene match: 6. Germline lookup yields CDR1 SGHTA and CDR2 FQGNSA. The CDR3 runs 14 residues. CDR3 in DNA: TGTGCCAGCAGCGCTAGCGGGAAATCTTACGAGCAGTACTTC. Translation: CASSASGKSYEQYF. The variable domain in full, completed from reference TRBV7-2 and TRBJ2-7, reads GAGVSQSPSNKVTEKGKDVELRCDPISGHTALYWYRQSLGQGLEFLIYFQGNSAPDKSGLPSDRFSAERTGGSVSTLTIQRTQQEDSAVYLCASSASGKSYEQYFGPGTRLTVT.

Of note for this clone: The junction departs from germline at one end; a sequencing error may be responsible. The chain couples TRBV5-6 to TRBJ1-2; 8 bases line up with TRBD1. CDR1 is SGHDT, CDR2 YYEEEE, per germline. The CDR3 covers 14 residues. Written as DNA, the CDR3 is TGTGCCAGCACCAGGACAGGGCCCACCTATGTCTACACCTTC. This sequence encodes CASTRTGPTYVYTF. Based on the CDR3 plus reference TRBV5-6 and TRBJ1-2, the full variable domain is DAGVTQSPTHLIKTRGQQVTLRCSPKSGHDTVSWYQQALGQGPQFIFQYYEEEERQRGNFPDRFSGHQFPNYSSELNVNALLLGDSALYLCASTRTGPTYVYTFGSGTRLTVV.

The chain carries TRBV14 and TRBJ2-5; 8 bases fit TRBD2. The germline CDR1 and CDR2 sequences are SGHDN and FVKESK. The CDR3 is made up of 19 amino acids. Unmatched junction bases numbered 16, after V lost 1 base and J lost 3 bases. The CDR3 nucleotides read TGTGCCAGCAGCCAAGTCTCGGGAGGGCCTCGGGGGCGCGAAGAGACCCAGTACTTC. Protein sequence: CASSQVSGGPRGREETQYF.

This chain links TRBV21-1 with TRBJ2-5; the DNA was not used to check the table's D call, TRBD2. TRBV21-1 is recorded as a pseudogene. The CDR3 runs 17 residues. The CDR3 is CASSNEPGTSGQETQYF. For the CDR3, the DNA is TGTGCCAGCAGCAACGAACCCGGGACTAGCGGTCAAGAGACCCAGTACTTC.